The TCR beta chain under discussion was sequenced for a study of blood T cell repertoires in COVID-19. Study context: Sites across the United States, Italy and Spain contributed samples from acute and convalescent COVID-19. T cells, B-cell-depleted T cells, or PBMCs supplied cDNA or gDNA.

The junction had 6 bases not matched to a gene; V was cut back by 2 bases and J by 6 bases. Germline CDR1 reads LGHNT; CDR2 reads FRNRAP. The CDR3 consists of 15 residues. Per the authors' pipeline: Estimation of nucleated cell counts relied on the amplification of reference gene primers. The repertoire was sequenced with immunoSEQ multiplex PCR; TCRdb's copy has only in-frame clones and lacks some. The V and J calls and clone size were taken over from that table, and D and trimming were inferred from the DNA. The sample holds over 300,000 clones; 89% are singletons and the top ten take roughly 6.5%.

This clonotype was obtained from a man between 18 and 35 years old who had recovered from COVID-19. The sequenced sample was peripheral blood. The chain combines TRBV12-5 with TRBJ2-1; 8 bases align to TRBD2. CDR3 bases: TGTGCTAGTGGTTTGAGTAGCGGGGTCGTCAATGAGCAGTTCTTC. It translates to CASGLSSGVVNEQFF.